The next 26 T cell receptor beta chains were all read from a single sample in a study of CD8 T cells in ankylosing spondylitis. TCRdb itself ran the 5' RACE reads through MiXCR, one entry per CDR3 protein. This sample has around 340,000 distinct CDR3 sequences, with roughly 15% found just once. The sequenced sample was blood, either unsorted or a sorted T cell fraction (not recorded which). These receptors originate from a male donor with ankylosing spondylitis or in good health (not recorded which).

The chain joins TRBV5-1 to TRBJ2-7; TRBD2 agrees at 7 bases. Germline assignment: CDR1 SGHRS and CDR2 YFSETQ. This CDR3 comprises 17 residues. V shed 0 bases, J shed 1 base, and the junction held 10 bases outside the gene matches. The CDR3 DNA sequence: TGCGCCAGCAGCTTGGATCCCTCCGCTAGCGGTTCCTACGAGCAGTACTTC. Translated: CASSLDPSASGSYEQYF.

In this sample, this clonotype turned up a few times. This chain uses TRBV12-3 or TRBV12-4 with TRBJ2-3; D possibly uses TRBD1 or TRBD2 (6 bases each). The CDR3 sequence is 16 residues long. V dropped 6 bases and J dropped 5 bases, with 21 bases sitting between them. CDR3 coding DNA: TGTGCCAGCAGCCCCCCCGGAGGGGGATTGAGAGATACGCAGTATTTT. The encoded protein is CASSPPGGGLRDTQYF.

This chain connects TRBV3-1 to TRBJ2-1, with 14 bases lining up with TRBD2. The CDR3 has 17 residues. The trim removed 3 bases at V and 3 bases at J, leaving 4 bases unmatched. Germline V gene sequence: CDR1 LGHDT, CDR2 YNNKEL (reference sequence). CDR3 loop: CASSQGTSGGLYNEQFF. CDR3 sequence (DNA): TGTGCCAGCAGCCAGGGGACTAGCGGGGGACTCTACAATGAGCAGTTCTTC.

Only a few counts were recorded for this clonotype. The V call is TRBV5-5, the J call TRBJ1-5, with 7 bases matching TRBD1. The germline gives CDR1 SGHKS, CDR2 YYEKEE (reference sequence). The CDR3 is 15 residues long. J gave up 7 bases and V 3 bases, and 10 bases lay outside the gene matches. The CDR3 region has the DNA TGTGCCAGCAGCTGGGGGACAGCCAGCAGCCAGCCCCAGCATTTT. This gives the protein CASSWGTASSQPQHF.

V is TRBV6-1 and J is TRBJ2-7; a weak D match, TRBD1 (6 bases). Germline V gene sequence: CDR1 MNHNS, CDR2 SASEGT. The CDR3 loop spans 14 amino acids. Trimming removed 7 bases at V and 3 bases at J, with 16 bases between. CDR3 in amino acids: CASKRAGVVYEQYF. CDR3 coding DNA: TGTGCCAGCAAACGGGCAGGGGTAGTCTACGAGCAGTACTTC.

The CDR3 loop is CSVGGAPSYEQYF. The CDR3 DNA follows: TGCAGCGTTGGGGGGGCTCCGTCCTACGAGCAGTACTTC. This sequence joins TRBV29-1 and TRBJ2-7; D may be TRBD1 or TRBD2 (6 bases each). Germline V CDR1 and CDR2: SQVTM, ANQGSEA. Between the trimmed V and J ends, which lost 4 bases and 1 base, there was a span of 11 bases. This CDR3 has 13 amino acids.

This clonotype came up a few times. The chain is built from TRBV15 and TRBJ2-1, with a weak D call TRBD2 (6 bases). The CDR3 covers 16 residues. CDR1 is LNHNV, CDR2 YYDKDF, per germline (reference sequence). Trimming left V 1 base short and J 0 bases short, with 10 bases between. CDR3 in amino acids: CATSRAGTASYNEQFF. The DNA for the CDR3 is TGTGCCACCAGCAGAGCCGGGACTGCCTCCTACAATGAGCAGTTCTTC.

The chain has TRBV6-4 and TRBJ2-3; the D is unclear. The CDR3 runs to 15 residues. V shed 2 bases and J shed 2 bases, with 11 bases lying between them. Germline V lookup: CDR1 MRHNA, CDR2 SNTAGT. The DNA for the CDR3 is TGTGCCAGCAGTGACGGGGTGGCCTTCACAGATACGCAGTATTTT. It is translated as CASSDGVAFTDTQYF.

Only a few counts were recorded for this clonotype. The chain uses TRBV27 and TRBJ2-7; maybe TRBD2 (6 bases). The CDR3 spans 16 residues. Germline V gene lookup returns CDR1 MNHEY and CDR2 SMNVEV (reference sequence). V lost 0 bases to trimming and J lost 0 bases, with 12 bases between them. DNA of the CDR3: TGTGCCAGCAGTTTATCGGGCGGGGTGAGCTCCTACGAGCAGTACTTC. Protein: CASSLSGGVSSYEQYF.

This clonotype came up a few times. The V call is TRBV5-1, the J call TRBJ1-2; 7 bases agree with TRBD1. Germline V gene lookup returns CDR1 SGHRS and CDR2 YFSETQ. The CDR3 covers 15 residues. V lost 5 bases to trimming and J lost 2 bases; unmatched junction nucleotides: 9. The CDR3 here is CASRTEPGQNYGYTF. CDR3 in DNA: TGCGCCAGCAGGACGGAACCGGGACAGAACTATGGCTACACCTTC. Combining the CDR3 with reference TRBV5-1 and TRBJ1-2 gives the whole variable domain KAGVTQTPRYLIKTRGQQVTLSCSPISGHRSVSWYQQTPGQGLQFLFEYFSETQRNKGNFPGRFSGRQFSNSRSEMNVSTLELGDSALYLCASRTEPGQNYGYTFGSGTRLTVV.

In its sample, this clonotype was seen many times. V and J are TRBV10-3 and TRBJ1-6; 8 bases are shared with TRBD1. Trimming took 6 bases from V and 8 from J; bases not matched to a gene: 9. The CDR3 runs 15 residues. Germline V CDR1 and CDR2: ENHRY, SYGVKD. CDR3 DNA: TGTGCCATCAGCCCAGGACAGGGTGGAGATTCACCCCTCCACTTT. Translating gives CAISPGQGGDSPLHF.

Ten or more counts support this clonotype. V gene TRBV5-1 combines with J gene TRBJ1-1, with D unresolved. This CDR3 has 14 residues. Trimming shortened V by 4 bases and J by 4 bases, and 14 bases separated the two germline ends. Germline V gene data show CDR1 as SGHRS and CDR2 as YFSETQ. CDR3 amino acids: CASSLPSVVTEAFF. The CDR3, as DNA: TGCGCCAGCAGCCTCCCCTCGGTAGTCACTGAAGCTTTCTTT. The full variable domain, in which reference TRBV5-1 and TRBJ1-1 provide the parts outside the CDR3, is KAGVTQTPRYLIKTRGQQVTLSCSPISGHRSVSWYQQTPGQGLQFLFEYFSETQRNKGNFPGRFSGRQFSNSRSEMNVSTLELGDSALYLCASSLPSVVTEAFFGQGTRLTVV.

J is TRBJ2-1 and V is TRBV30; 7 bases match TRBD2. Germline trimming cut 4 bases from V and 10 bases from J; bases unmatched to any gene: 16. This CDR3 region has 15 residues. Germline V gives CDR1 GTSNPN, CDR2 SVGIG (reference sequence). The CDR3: CAWKLRSAGLGEQFF. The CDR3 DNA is TGTGCCTGGAAGCTTCGATCAGCGGGGTTAGGGGAGCAGTTCTTC.

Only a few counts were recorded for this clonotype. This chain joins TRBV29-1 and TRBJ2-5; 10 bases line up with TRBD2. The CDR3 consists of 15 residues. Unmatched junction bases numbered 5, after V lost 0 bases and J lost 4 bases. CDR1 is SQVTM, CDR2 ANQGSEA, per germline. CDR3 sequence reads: CSVEDTAGGPETQYF. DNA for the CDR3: TGCAGCGTTGAAGATACAGCGGGAGGGCCAGAGACCCAGTACTTC.

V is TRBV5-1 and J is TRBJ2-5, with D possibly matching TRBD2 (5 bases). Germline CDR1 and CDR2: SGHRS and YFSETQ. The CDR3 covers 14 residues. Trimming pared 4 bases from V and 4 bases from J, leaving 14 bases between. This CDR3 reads CASSLIRTGETQYF. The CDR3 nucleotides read TGCGCCAGCAGCCTTATCCGGACTGGAGAGACCCAGTACTTC.

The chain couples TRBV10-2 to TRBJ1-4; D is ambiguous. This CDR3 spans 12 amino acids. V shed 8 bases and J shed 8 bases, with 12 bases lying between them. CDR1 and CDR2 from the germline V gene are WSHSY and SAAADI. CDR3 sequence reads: CASGPGSEKLFF. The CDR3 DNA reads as TGCGCCAGCGGGCCGGGGTCGGAAAAACTGTTTTTT.

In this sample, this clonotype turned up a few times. For the CDR3, the DNA is TGTGCCATCTCCGGGCAGGGGAGTTCACCCCTCCACTTT. This sequence encodes CAISGQGSSPLHF. This rearrangement joins TRBV10-3 to TRBJ1-6, with D possibly being TRBD1 (6 bases). The CDR3 length is 13 residues. Trimming left V 8 bases short and J 9 bases short, with 14 bases between. CDR1 is ENHRY, CDR2 SYGVKD, per germline.

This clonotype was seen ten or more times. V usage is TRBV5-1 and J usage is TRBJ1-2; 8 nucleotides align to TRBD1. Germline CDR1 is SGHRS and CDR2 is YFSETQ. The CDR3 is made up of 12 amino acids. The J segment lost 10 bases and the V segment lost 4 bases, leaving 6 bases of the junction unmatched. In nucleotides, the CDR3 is TGCGCCAGCAGCCCGGACAGGGTTTTCTACACCTTC. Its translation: CASSPDRVFYTF.

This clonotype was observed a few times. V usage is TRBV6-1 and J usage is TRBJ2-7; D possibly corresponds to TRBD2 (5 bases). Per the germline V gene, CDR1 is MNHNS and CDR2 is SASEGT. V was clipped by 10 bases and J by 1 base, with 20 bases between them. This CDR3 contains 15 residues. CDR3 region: CATARRSSLSYEQYF. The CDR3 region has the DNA TGTGCCACCGCAAGAAGGTCTAGCCTATCCTACGAGCAGTACTTC.

CDR3 sequence: CASSLGTSPQYF. As DNA, the CDR3 is TGTGCCAGCAGTTTGGGGACAAGTCCGCAGTATTTT. The chain couples TRBV27 to TRBJ2-3; weak D call: TRBD1 (6 bases). In germline, CDR1 is MNHEY, CDR2 SMNVEV (reference sequence). This CDR3 is built from 12 residues. The germline V and J ends were trimmed by 3 bases and 10 bases, with 11 bases remaining between them.

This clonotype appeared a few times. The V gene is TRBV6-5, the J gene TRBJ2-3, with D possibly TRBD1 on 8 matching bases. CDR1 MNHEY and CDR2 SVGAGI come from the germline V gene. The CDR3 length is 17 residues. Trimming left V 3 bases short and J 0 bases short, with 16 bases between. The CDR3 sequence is CASSYPTGGVSTDTQYF. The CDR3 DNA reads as TGTGCCAGCAGTTATCCTACAGGGGGGGTTAGCACAGATACGCAGTATTTT.

CDR3 DNA: TGCGCCAGCAGCTGGGACTACCTGAGCCCCCAGTACTTC. It encodes CASSWDYLSPQYF. The chain has TRBV5-1 and TRBJ2-5; 7 nucleotides line up with TRBD2. The CDR3 covers 13 residues. After removal of 3 bases from V and 9 bases from J, the junction contained 8 bases not matched to a gene. Germline V lookup: CDR1 SGHRS, CDR2 YFSETQ. Together with reference TRBV5-1 and TRBJ2-5, the CDR3 gives the full variable domain: KAGVTQTPRYLIKTRGQQVTLSCSPISGHRSVSWYQQTPGQGLQFLFEYFSETQRNKGNFPGRFSGRQFSNSRSEMNVSTLELGDSALYLCASSWDYLSPQYFGPGTRLLVL.

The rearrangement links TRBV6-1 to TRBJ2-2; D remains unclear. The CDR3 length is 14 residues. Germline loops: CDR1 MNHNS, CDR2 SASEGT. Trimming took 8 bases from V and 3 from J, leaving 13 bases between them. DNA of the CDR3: TGTGCCAGCCCCAGACGGAAAGACACCGGGGAGCTGTTTTTT. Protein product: CASPRRKDTGELFF.

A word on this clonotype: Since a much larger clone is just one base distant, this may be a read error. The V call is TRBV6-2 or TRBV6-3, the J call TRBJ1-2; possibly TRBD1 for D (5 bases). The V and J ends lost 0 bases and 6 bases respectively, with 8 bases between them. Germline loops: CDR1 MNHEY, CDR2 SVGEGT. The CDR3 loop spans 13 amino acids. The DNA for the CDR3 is TGTGCCAGCAGTTACTCGGCAGGGAATGGCTACACCTTC. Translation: CASSYSAGNGYTF.

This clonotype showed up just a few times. This chain's CDR3 is CASKGTDLPYGYTF. As DNA, the CDR3 is TGTGCCAGCAAGGGGACAGACCTTCCCTATGGCTACACCTTC. The rearrangement links TRBV6-1 to TRBJ1-2; 7 bases fit TRBD1. This CDR3 contains 14 residues. J lost 4 bases, V lost 7 bases, and 9 bases had no gene match. CDR1 MNHNS and CDR2 SASEGT come from the germline V gene.

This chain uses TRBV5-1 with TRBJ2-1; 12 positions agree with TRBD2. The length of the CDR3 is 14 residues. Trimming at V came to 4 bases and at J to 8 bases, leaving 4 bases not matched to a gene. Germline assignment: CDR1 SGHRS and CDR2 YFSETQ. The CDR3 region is CASSASGRAYEQFF. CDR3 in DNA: TGCGCCAGCAGCGCTAGCGGGAGGGCCTATGAGCAGTTCTTC.